This T cell receptor beta chain is drawn from a study of blood T cell repertoires in COVID-19. This clone was picked up a small number of times. Measured with immunoSEQ multiplex PCR; TCRdb has only the in-frame clones, and not every one. The sample has around 100,000 clones, roughly 90% seen once. The TCR comes from a man in his forties or fifties with active COVID-19. Sequenced input: peripheral blood.

CDR3 amino acids: CASSLSPRGDTGELFF. The CDR3 nucleotides read TGTGCCAGCAGCTTGTCCCCCAGGGGCGACACCGGGGAGCTGTTTTTT. V and J are TRBV5-4 and TRBJ2-2, with a tentative D call TRBD1 (6 bases). V was shortened by 1 base and J by 3 bases, with 13 bases between the two germline ends. The CDR3 has 16 amino acids. CDR1 is SGHNT and CDR2 is YYREEE in the germline V gene (reference sequence).